The clone carrying this T cell receptor beta chain was seen once. These data come from a study of cytomegalovirus exposure and HLA in healthy donors. 60 Vbeta and 13 Jbeta primers were used in PCR. Only in-frame clones appear in the TCRdb table, and some are missing; sequencing was by immunoSEQ multiplex PCR. The data contain about 170,000 clones, approximately 77% of them singletons. In germline, CDR1 is MGHRA, CDR2 YSYEKL. The CDR3 runs 15 residues. The ends lost 4 bases at V and 4 bases at J; junction bases unmatched: 5. This receptor was identified in a male donor in good health and CMV-seronegative. Material: PBMCs. This chain connects TRBV4-1 to TRBJ2-2; 8 bases align to TRBD1. The CDR3 DNA reads TGCGCCAGCAGCCCCCAGGGGGCGGGCACCGGGGAGCTGTTTTTT. Its translation: CASSPQGAGTGELFF.